The rows below give T cell receptor beta chains drawn from one sample of a study of blood T cell repertoires in COVID-19. Assay used: immunoSEQ multiplex PCR; TCRdb lists only in-frame clones, some missing. The repertoire consists of a few hundred thousand clones, with about 92% occurring once and the leading ten covering roughly 20%. Sequencing input: PBMCs or T cells enriched from blood (not recorded which). The receptors were gathered from a woman aged 25 to 45 who had recovered from COVID-19. Each CDR3 is given with its conserved first and last residue. D genes are given only for firm matches. Only some rows state a clone size, as once, few, many or a class for expanded clones.

D gene	J gene	V gene	clone size	CDR3 protein	CDR3 DNA
TRBD1	TRBJ1-2	TRBV9	.	CASSVGSRDRVYGYTF	TGTGCCAGCAGCGTAGGTTCGCGGGACAGGGTCTATGGCTACACCTTC
.	TRBJ1-2	TRBV18	once	CASAGQPNYGYTF	TGTGCCAGCGCCGGACAGCCCAACTATGGCTACACCTTC
TRBD1	TRBJ2-1	TRBV27	.	CASSLQGQGFAENNEQFF	TGTGCCAGCAGTTTACAGGGACAGGGTTTTGCGGAAAACAATGAGCAGTTCTTC
.	TRBJ2-7	TRBV27	.	CASSLSPHYEQYF	TGTGCCAGCAGCCTATCCCCCCACTACGAGCAGTACTTC
.	TRBJ1-2	TRBV6-2/TRBV6-3	.	CASSLLGPSYGYTF	TGTGCCAGCAGCCTTCTCGGTCCTTCCTATGGCTACACCTTC
.	TRBJ2-2	TRBV19	.	CASSYLRELFF	TGTGCCAGTAGTTACTTAAGGGAGCTGTTTTTT
.	TRBJ1-2	TRBV4-3	.	CASSHQNPRDSPYGYTF	TGCGCCAGCAGCCACCAAAACCCCAGGGACTCGCCCTATGGCTACACCTTC
.	TRBJ2-7	TRBV19	.	CASSMGLGSSYEQYF	TGTGCCAGTAGTATGGGTTTGGGCAGCTCCTACGAGCAGTACTTC
TRBD1	TRBJ2-3	TRBV5-1	.	CASSLMGTGGFRSDTQYF	TGCGCCAGCAGCTTGATGGGGACAGGGGGCTTTAGGTCAGATACGCAGTATTTT
.	TRBJ1-1	TRBV19	once	CASSIGRGTTEAFF	TGTGCCAGTAGTATAGGTAGGGGAACCACTGAAGCTTTCTTT
.	TRBJ2-7	TRBV27	.	CASMGRTYEQYF	TGTGCCAGCATGGGCAGGACCTACGAGCAGTACTTC
.	TRBJ2-3	TRBV7-3	few	CASSLRAGGWDTQYF	TGTGCCAGCAGCTTAAGGGCAGGTGGTTGGGATACGCAGTATTTT
TRBD2	TRBJ2-6	TRBV3-1/TRBV3-2	.	CASSPLAGGANVLTF	TGTGCCAGCAGCCCACTAGCGGGGGGGGCCAACGTCCTGACTTTC
.	TRBJ1-2	TRBV28	.	CASSLQVSGSGYTF	TGTGCCAGCAGTTTACAGGTATCCGGATCCGGCTACACCTTC
.	TRBJ1-6	TRBV28	once	CASSLRSGNSPLHF	TGTGCCAGCAGTTTACGGTCAGGAAATTCACCCCTCCACTTT
.	TRBJ2-1	TRBV5-1	.	CASSPAGTSNGNEQFF	TGCGCCAGCAGCCCCGCCGGGACTTCCAACGGCAATGAGCAGTTCTTC
TRBD2	TRBJ2-1	TRBV18	once	CASSPLAGRFVNEQFF	TGTGCCAGCTCACCACTAGCGGGAAGGTTTGTCAATGAGCAGTTCTTC
.	TRBJ1-5	TRBV7-2	once	CASSLVTHPDQPQHF	TGTGCCAGCAGCTTGGTAACCCATCCGGATCAGCCCCAGCATTTT
.	TRBJ1-2	TRBV28	.	CASSLPAGQNYGYTF	TGTGCCAGCAGTTTACCCGCAGGGCAGAACTATGGCTACACCTTC
TRBD1	TRBJ1-2	TRBV3-1/TRBV3-2	.	CASSQGTGGYGYTF	TGTGCCAGCAGCCAAGGGACAGGTGGTTATGGCTACACCTTC
.	TRBJ2-1	TRBV7-6	.	CASSFWGRDSYNEQFF	TGTGCCAGCAGCTTTTGGGGGCGGGACAGCTACAATGAGCAGTTCTTC
.	TRBJ1-3	TRBV7-9	.	CASSSESTIYF	TGTGCCAGCAGCTCTGAGAGCACCATATATTTT
TRBD2	TRBJ2-1	TRBV28	.	CASTRRGGYNEQFF	TGTGCCAGCACCCGGCGGGGGGGGTACAATGAGCAGTTCTTC
TRBD2	TRBJ2-7	TRBV4-1	.	CASSQGTSGGVYEQYF	TGCGCCAGCAGCCAAGGGACTAGCGGGGGAGTCTACGAGCAGTACTTC
.	TRBJ1-1	TRBV2	.	CASSLMNTEAFF	TGTGCCAGCAGTCTTATGAACACTGAAGCTTTCTTT
TRBD1	TRBJ1-2	TRBV28	.	CASRQGINYGYTF	TGTGCCAGCAGACAGGGGATTAACTATGGCTACACCTTC
.	TRBJ1-1	TRBV9	.	CASSVEGERGYTEAFF	TGTGCCAGCAGCGTAGAGGGGGAGAGGGGTTACACTGAAGCTTTCTTT
TRBD2	TRBJ2-2	TRBV4-3	.	CASSQDWASGRAGELFF	TGCGCCAGCAGCCAAGATTGGGCTAGCGGGAGGGCCGGGGAGCTGTTTTTT
.	TRBJ1-5	TRBV6-2/TRBV6-3	.	CASSYSTGPFDQPQHF	TGTGCCAGCAGTTACTCAACAGGGCCTTTCGATCAGCCCCAGCATTTT
.	TRBJ2-7	TRBV19	.	CASSPAGAEQYF	TGTGCCAGTAGTCCGGCGGGGGCCGAGCAGTACTTC
.	TRBJ2-7	TRBV5-8	.	CASSLAGGPEFYEQYF	TGTGCCAGCAGCTTGGCCGGGGGGCCCGAGTTCTACGAGCAGTACTTC
.	TRBJ2-7	TRBV28	.	CASSYQGGEQYF	TGTGCCAGCAGTTATCAAGGGGGCGAGCAGTACTTC
.	TRBJ2-7	TRBV6-5	.	CASSYSTASSYEQYF	TGTGCCAGCAGTTACTCGACCGCTAGCTCCTACGAGCAGTACTTC
TRBD1	TRBJ2-7	TRBV28	.	CASRHGTATRYQQYF	TGTGCCAGCAGACACGGGACAGCAACTAGGTACCAGCAGTACTTC
.	TRBJ2-3	TRBV5-1	.	CASSRGTSTDTQYF	TGCGCCAGCAGCCGAGGGACTAGCACAGATACGCAGTATTTT
.	TRBJ2-7	TRBV29-1	.	CSVGGGRGPYEQYF	TGCAGCGTTGGGGGGGGCAGGGGGCCCTACGAGCAGTACTTC
TRBD2	TRBJ2-2	TRBV5-4	once	CASSSGLAGHTGELFF	TGTGCCAGCAGCTCGGGACTAGCGGGGCATACCGGGGAGCTGTTTTTT
.	TRBJ1-2	TRBV5-6	.	CASSLGGSEGYTF	TGTGCCAGCAGCTTGGGAGGGTCGGAGGGCTACACCTTC
.	TRBJ2-3	TRBV29-1	.	CSVDVRESTDTQYF	TGCAGCGTTGATGTCCGGGAGAGCACAGATACGCAGTATTTT
TRBD1	TRBJ1-6	TRBV7-8	.	CASSSIGRQGQSYNSPLHF	TGTGCCAGCAGCTCTATTGGCCGACAGGGACAGTCCTATAATTCACCCCTCCACTTT
TRBD2	TRBJ2-3	TRBV7-8	.	CASSLVALAGDTDTQYF	TGTGCCAGCAGCTTAGTAGCCCTAGCGGGAGACACAGATACGCAGTATTTT
.	TRBJ1-3	TRBV6-1	.	CASSEGFAGNTIYF	TGTGCCAGCAGTGAAGGTTTCGCTGGAAACACCATATATTTT
.	TRBJ1-2	TRBV6-2/TRBV6-3	.	CASSYETGHYGYTF	TGTGCCAGCAGTTACGAAACAGGACACTATGGCTACACCTTC
TRBD1	TRBJ1-2	TRBV29-1	once	CSAPGQGGGYTF	TGCAGCGCACCCGGACAGGGGGGTGGCTACACCTTC
.	TRBJ2-7	TRBV28	.	CASSLIGRGIDEQYF	TGTGCCAGCAGTTTGATCGGCAGGGGAATCGACGAGCAGTACTTC
TRBD1	TRBJ1-2	TRBV6-5	.	CASRNQTGGYGYTF	TGTGCCAGCAGGAACCAAACAGGGGGCTATGGCTACACCTTC
.	TRBJ2-3	TRBV10-3	.	CAISEGRGSRTDTQYF	TGTGCCATCAGTGAGGGACGGGGGAGCCGCACAGATACGCAGTATTTT
.	TRBJ1-2	TRBV28	.	CASSSSGTNRDYGYTF	TGTGCCAGCAGTTCTTCCGGGACAAATAGGGACTATGGCTACACCTTC
.	TRBJ2-1	TRBV6-5	.	CASSQTGYIEQFF	TGTGCCAGCAGTCAAACAGGTTATATTGAGCAGTTCTTC
TRBD1	TRBJ1-5	TRBV6-5	once	CASSLKTGVGNQPQHF	TGTGCCAGCAGTTTAAAAACAGGGGTTGGCAATCAGCCCCAGCATTTT
.	TRBJ2-2	TRBV4-3	once	CASSQQGPHTGELFF	TGCGCCAGCAGCCAACAGGGGCCTCACACCGGGGAGCTGTTTTTT
.	TRBJ2-1	TRBV19	.	CASTHEGGRVF	TGTGCCAGTACCCATGAGGGCGGAAGGGTCTTC
.	TRBJ1-2	TRBV2	few	CASSVRPGLGGYTF	TGTGCCAGCAGCGTAAGACCGGGGTTGGGGGGCTACACCTTC
TRBD2	TRBJ2-3	TRBV11-3	.	CASGAGARDTQYF	TGTGCCAGCGGAGCGGGGGCGAGGGATACGCAGTATTTT
.	TRBJ1-2	TRBV3-1/TRBV3-2	once	CASSQGGPRYYGYTF	TGTGCCAGCAGCCAAGGGGGGCCCCGTTATTATGGCTACACCTTC
.	TRBJ1-1	TRBV29-1	.	CSTSDSMNTEAFF	TGCAGCACATCCGACAGCATGAACACTGAAGCTTTCTTT
.	TRBJ1-5	TRBV4-1	once	CASSHTGSNQPQHF	TGCGCCAGCAGCCATACAGGTAGCAATCAGCCCCAGCATTTT
.	TRBJ1-5	TRBV4-2	.	CASSPDRSGNQPQHF	TGTGCCAGCAGCCCGGACAGAAGTGGCAATCAGCCCCAGCATTTT